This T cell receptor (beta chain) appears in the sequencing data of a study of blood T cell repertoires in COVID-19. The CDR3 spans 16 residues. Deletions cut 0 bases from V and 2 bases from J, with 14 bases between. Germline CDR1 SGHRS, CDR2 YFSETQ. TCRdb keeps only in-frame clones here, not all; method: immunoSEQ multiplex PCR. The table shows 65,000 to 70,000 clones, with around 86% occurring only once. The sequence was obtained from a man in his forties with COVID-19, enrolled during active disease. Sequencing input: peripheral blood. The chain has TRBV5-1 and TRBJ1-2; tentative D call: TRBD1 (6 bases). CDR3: CASSLGVLGQNYGYTF. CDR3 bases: TGCGCCAGCAGCTTGGGGGTACTAGGACAGAACTATGGCTACACCTTC.